This TCR beta chain is from a study of response to subunit inactivated influenza vaccine. Study results and caveats: The authors offered the suggestion that each seasonal influenza vaccination recruits few new T cells.

About this clonotype itself: Its antigen is unknown.

TCRdb re-called the RT-PCR reads with MiXCR, one entry per CDR3 protein. The sample has 550,000 to 650,000 distinct CDR3 sequences, 12% seen once. The sample here was PBMCs from blood, taken on the day of vaccination. The TCR comes from a man between 45 and 60 years old who received an inactivated influenza vaccine.

The CDR3 region is CASSQVGRRHQETQYF. CDR3 bases: TGCGCCAGCAGCCAAGTTGGTCGTCGCCACCAAGAGACCCAGTACTTC. The V call is TRBV4-1, the J call TRBJ2-5; D remains ambiguous. The CDR3 is made up of 16 amino acids. The V end lost 1 base, the J end lost 0 bases, and 12 bases lay between the germline ends. Germline lookup yields CDR1 MGHRA and CDR2 YSYEKL.